A single sample gave rise to the 12 T cell receptor beta chains below, sequenced in a study of blood T cell repertoires in COVID-19. Profiled with immunoSEQ multiplex PCR; TCRdb holds only in-frame clones, not every one. The sample has 200,000 to 250,000 clones, about 90% seen once; the top ten hold around 16%. Material for sequencing was PBMCs or T cells enriched from blood (not recorded which). Receptor source: a man aged 25 to 40 who had been exposed to COVID-19.

The chain couples TRBV5-1 to TRBJ1-5; unclear D gene. Germline V gene data show CDR1 as SGHRS and CDR2 as YFSETQ. The CDR3 has 13 residues. Trimming removed 4 bases at V and 6 bases at J, with 11 bases between. CDR3 coding DNA: TGCGCCAGCAGCCCTAGTGGTGGTCAGCCCCAGCATTTT. Translated, it gives CASSPSGGQPQHF.

The chain recombines TRBV11-2 with TRBJ2-5, with D uncertain. The CDR3 covers 11 residues. Germline assignment: CDR1 SGHAT and CDR2 FQNNGV. The V end was cut by 5 bases, the J end by 5 bases, with 6 bases between. The CDR3: CASSPQETQYF. The CDR3 DNA sequence: TGTGCCAGCAGCCCTCAGGAGACCCAGTACTTC.

This chain joins TRBV7-3 and TRBJ1-1, with D hard to call. Germline V gives CDR1 SGHTA, CDR2 FQGTGA. This CDR3 comprises 13 residues. V was clipped by 3 bases and J by 6 bases, with 11 bases between them. The CDR3 protein is CASSFGEGSEAFF. CDR3 sequence (DNA): TGTGCCAGCAGCTTCGGGGAAGGGTCTGAAGCTTTCTTT. Full variable domain (missing parts from reference TRBV7-3 and TRBJ1-1): GAGVSQTPSNKVTEKGKYVELRCDPISGHTALYWYRQSLGQGPEFLIYFQGTGAADDSGLPNDRFFAVRPEGSVSTLKIQRTERGDSAVYLCASSFGEGSEAFFGQGTRLTVV.

The chain combines TRBV7-3 with TRBJ2-7; 8 nucleotides align to TRBD1. The CDR3 has 15 amino acids. Looked up from germline, CDR1 is SGHTA and CDR2 is FQGTGA. After removal of 8 bases from V and 0 bases from J, the junction contained 9 bases not matched to a gene. The CDR3 bases are TGTGCCAGCCCCAAGTGGACAGGGAGCTCCTACGAGCAGTACTTC. It yields the protein CASPKWTGSSYEQYF.

This sequence joins TRBV5-1 and TRBJ2-1; D is unclear. Between the trimmed V and J ends, which lost 3 bases and 0 bases, there was a span of 16 bases. Per the germline V gene, CDR1 is SGHRS and CDR2 is YFSETQ. CDR3 length: 17 amino acids. In nucleotides, the CDR3 is TGCGCCAGCAGCTCCCCGGTAGAGGTTTACTCCTACAATGAGCAGTTCTTC. Residues: CASSSPVEVYSYNEQFF.

The V call is TRBV11-2, the J call TRBJ1-3; D not certain. CDR1 is SGHAT, CDR2 FQNNGV, per germline. V was cut by 3 bases and J by 7 bases, with 10 bases left in between. The CDR3 sequence is 13 residues long. CDR3 DNA sequence: TGTGCCAGCAGCTTGTCCCCCGAGAACACCATATATTTT. Residues: CASSLSPENTIYF.

Only one count was recorded for this clone. V and J are TRBV5-6 and TRBJ1-5; tentative D call: TRBD1 (6 bases). The CDR3 loop spans 14 amino acids. Germline V gives CDR1 SGHDT, CDR2 YYEEEE. The ends were cut back, 4 bases at V and 9 bases at J, with 17 bases in the middle. The CDR3 sequence: CASSKGQIPGPQHF. The CDR3 nucleotides read TGTGCCAGCAGCAAAGGACAGATACCGGGGCCCCAGCATTTT.

This clone was seen only once. The V gene is TRBV7-6, the J gene TRBJ1-4; D is uncertain. CDR3 size: 15 residues. The germline V gene encodes CDR1 SGHVS and CDR2 FNYEAQ. V was clipped by 2 bases and J by 6 bases, with 13 bases between them. CDR3 protein: CASSLSGMQDEKLFF. The CDR3 DNA is TGTGCCAGCAGCTTATCGGGGATGCAGGATGAAAAACTGTTTTTT.

This chain links TRBV6-5 with TRBJ1-5; 8 bases are shared with TRBD1. After removal of 6 bases from V and 2 bases from J, the junction contained 6 bases not matched to a gene. The CDR3 loop spans 15 amino acids. Germline V gives CDR1 MNHEY, CDR2 SVGAGI. The CDR3 DNA reads TGTGCCAGCAGAAGCGGACAGGGCGGCAATCAGCCCCAGCATTTT. Protein product: CASRSGQGGNQPQHF.

V is TRBV15 and J is TRBJ2-7, with 11 bases that match TRBD1. The CDR3 has 13 residues. Unmatched junction bases numbered 0, after V lost 3 bases and J lost 5 bases. Germline CDR1 reads LNHNV; CDR2 reads YYDKDF (reference sequence). CDR3 in DNA: TGTGCCACCAGCAGGGACAGGGGGCACGAGCAGTACTTC. This sequence encodes CATSRDRGHEQYF. The complete variable domain, with remaining parts taken from reference TRBV15 and TRBJ2-7, reads DAMVIQNPRYQVTQFGKPVTLSCSQTLNHNVMYWYQQKSSQAPKLLFHYYDKDFNNEADTPDNFQSRRPNTSFCFLDIRSPGLGDTAMYLCATSRDRGHEQYFGPGTRLTVT.

The CDR3 loop reads CTSSHAGDDLTPAFF. The CDR3 DNA reads as TGCACCAGCAGCCACGCAGGGGACGATCTTACCCCAGCTTTCTTT. The chain recombines TRBV1 with TRBJ1-1; the DNA was not used to check the table's D call, TRBD1. TRBV1 is described as a pseudogene. This CDR3 is built from 15 residues.

The V gene is TRBV12-5, the J gene TRBJ2-3, with TRBD2 identical over 12 bases. The V gene end was trimmed by 2 bases and the J gene end by 4 bases; junction bases not matched to a gene: 10. Germline lookup yields CDR1 LGHNT and CDR2 FRNRAP. The CDR3 is made up of 18 amino acids. The CDR3 DNA follows: TGTGCTAGTGGTTTGCTCAACGGAGGGACTAGCGGGCCAGATACGCAGTATTTT. This encodes CASGLLNGGTSGPDTQYF.